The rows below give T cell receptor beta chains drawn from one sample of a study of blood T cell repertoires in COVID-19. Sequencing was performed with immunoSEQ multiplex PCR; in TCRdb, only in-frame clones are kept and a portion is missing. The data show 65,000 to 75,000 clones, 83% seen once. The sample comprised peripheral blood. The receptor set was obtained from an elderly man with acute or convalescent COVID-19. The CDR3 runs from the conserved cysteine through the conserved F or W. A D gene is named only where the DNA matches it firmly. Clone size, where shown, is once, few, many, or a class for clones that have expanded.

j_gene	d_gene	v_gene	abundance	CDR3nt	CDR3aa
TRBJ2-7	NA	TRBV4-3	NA	TGCGCCAGCAGCCAAGATGAGTCAGGGTGGGAGCAGTACTTC	CASSQDESGWEQYF
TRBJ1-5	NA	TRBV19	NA	TGTGCCAGTAGTATGGCCGTGAATCAGCCCCAGCATTTT	CASSMAVNQPQHF
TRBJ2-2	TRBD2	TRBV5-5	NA	TGTGCCAGCAGCTCACCCGCACTAGCGGGCGCACGGGAGCTGTTTTTT	CASSSPALAGARELFF
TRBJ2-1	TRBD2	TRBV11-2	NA	TGTGCCAGCAGCTACGCTAGCGGGAGGGCCAATGAGCAGTTCTTC	CASSYASGRANEQFF
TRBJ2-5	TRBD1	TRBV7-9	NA	TGTGCCAGCAGCTATGGGACAGGGGGCGCACAGACCCAGTACTTC	CASSYGTGGAQTQYF
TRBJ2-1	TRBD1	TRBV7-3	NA	TGTGCCAGCAGCTTAACTTCCGACAGGGACACTGAGCAGTTCTTC	CASSLTSDRDTEQFF
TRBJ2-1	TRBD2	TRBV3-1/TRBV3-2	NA	TGTGCCAGCTGGGAAAAATTAGCGGGGGTCCCCTATACGGGCTATGAGCAGTTCTTC	CASWEKLAGVPYTGYEQFF
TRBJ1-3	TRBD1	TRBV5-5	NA	TGTGCCAGCAGCTTGGCGCCCGACAGGGGTTTTTCTGGAAACACCATATATTTT	CASSLAPDRGFSGNTIYF
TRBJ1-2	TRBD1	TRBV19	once	TGTGCCAGTTCCCCGGGACAGGGGGCTAACTATGGCTACACCTTC	CASSPGQGANYGYTF
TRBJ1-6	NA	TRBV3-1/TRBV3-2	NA	TGTGCCAGCAGCCAAGAATATTCTCGGCCCCTCCACTTT	CASSQEYSRPLHF
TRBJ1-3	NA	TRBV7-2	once	TGTGCCAGCAGGACTGCCTCTGGAAACACCATATATTTT	CASRTASGNTIYF
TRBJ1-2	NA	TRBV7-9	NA	TGTGCCAGCAGCTCAGGGGACTATGGCTACACCTTC	CASSSGDYGYTF
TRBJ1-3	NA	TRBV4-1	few	TGCGCCAGCAGCCAAGGAGCAGGGTCTGGAAACACCATATATTTT	CASSQGAGSGNTIYF
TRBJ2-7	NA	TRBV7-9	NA	TGTGCCAGCAGTTACACAGGGAGCCACGAGCAGTACTTC	CASSYTGSHEQYF
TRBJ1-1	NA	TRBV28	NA	TGTGCCAGCTCCCTGGTGGCGAGGGCGAACACTGAAGCTTTCTTT	CASSLVARANTEAFF
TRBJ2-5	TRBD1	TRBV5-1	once	TGCGCCAGCAGGTCCGGGACAGAAGAGACCCAGTACTTC	CASRSGTEETQYF
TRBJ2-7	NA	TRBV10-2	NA	TGCGCCAGCCTGGACAAGCTATTCCACGAGCAGTACTTC	CASLDKLFHEQYF
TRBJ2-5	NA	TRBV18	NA	TGTGCCAGCTCACCAATCGCGGGGATCCAAGAGACCCAGTACTTC	CASSPIAGIQETQYF
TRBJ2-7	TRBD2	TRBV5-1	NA	TGCGCCAGCAGCTCATTGACTAGCGGGGCCTACGAGCAGTACTTC	CASSSLTSGAYEQYF
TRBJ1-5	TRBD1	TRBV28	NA	TGTGCCAGCAGTTTAGCAGGGGGAAGCAATCAGCCCCAGCATTTT	CASSLAGGSNQPQHF